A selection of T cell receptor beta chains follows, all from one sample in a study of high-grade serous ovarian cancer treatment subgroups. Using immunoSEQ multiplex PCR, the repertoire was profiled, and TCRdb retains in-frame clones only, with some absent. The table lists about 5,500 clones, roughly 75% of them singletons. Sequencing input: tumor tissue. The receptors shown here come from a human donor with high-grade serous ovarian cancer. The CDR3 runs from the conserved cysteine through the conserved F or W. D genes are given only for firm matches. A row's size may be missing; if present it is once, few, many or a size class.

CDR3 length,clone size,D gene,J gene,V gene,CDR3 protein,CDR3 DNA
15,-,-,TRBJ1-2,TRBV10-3,CASSWGAGSAYGYTF,TGTGCCAGCAGTTGGGGGGCAGGGAGCGCCTATGGCTACACCTTC
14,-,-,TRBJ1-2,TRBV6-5,CASSTRGAGDGYTF,TGTGCCAGCTCCACAAGAGGCGCAGGGGACGGCTACACCTTC
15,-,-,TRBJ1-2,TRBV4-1,CASSQDRTTDYGYTF,TGCGCCAGCAGCCAAGATCGAACAACTGACTATGGCTACACCTTC
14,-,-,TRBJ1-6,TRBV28,CASSLQGANSPLHF,TGTGCCAGCAGTTTACAGGGAGCAAATTCACCCCTCCACTTT
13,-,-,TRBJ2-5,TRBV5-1,CASGAWDGETQYF,TGCGCCAGCGGTGCTTGGGATGGGGAGACCCAGTACTTC
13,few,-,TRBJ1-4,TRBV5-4,CASSSAPYEKLFF,TGTGCCAGCAGCTCGGCCCCATATGAAAAACTGTTTTTT
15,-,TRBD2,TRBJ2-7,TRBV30,CAWSVGTSGNYEQYF,TGTGCCTGGAGTGTCGGGACTAGCGGAAACTACGAGCAGTACTTC
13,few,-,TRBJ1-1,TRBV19,CASSMNQISRAFF,TGTGCCAGTAGTATGAATCAGATCTCGCGAGCTTTCTTT
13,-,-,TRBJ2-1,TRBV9,CASSVGIYNEQFF,TGTGCCAGCAGCGTAGGTATATACAATGAGCAGTTCTTC
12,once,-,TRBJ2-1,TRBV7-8,CASSLAGLEQFF,TGTGCCAGCAGCTTAGCGGGGCTCGAGCAGTTCTTC
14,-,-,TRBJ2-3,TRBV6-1,CASRGFTYPDTQYF,TGTGCCAGCAGGGGCTTCACCTACCCAGATACGCAGTATTTT
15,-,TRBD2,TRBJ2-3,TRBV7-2,CASSLAGGTTDTQYF,TGTGCCAGCAGCTTAGCGGGGGGGACGACAGATACGCAGTATTTT
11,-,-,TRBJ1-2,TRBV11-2,CASSPGGGYTF,TGTGCCAGCAGCCCCGGAGGCGGCTACACCTTC
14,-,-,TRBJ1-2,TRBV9,CASSVETGIYGYTF,TGTGCCAGCAGCGTAGAGACCGGGATCTATGGCTACACCTTC
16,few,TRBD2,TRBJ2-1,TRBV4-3,CASSQAKAGGYNEQFF,TGCGCCAGCAGCCAAGCCAAAGCGGGGGGATACAATGAGCAGTTCTTC
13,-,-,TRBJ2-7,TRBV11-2,CASRAASSYEQYF,TGTGCCAGCAGAGCGGCGAGCTCCTACGAGCAGTACTTC
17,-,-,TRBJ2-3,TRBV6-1,CASSVRRGITSTDTQYF,TGTGCCAGCAGTGTACGCCGGGGGATAACTAGCACAGATACGCAGTATTTT
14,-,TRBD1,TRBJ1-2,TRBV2,CASRTGQRSYGYTF,TGTGCCAGCAGGACGGGACAGAGGAGCTATGGCTACACCTTC
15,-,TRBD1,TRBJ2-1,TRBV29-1,CSVGGTGEHMDEQFF,TGCAGCGTTGGTGGGACAGGGGAACATATGGATGAGCAGTTCTTC
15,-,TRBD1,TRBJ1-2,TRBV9,CASSDISMGQYGYTF,TGTGCCAGCAGCGATATTTCTATGGGACAGTATGGCTACACCTTC
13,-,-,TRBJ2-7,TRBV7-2,CASSLALAYEQYF,TGTGCCAGCAGCTTAGCCTTAGCCTACGAGCAGTACTTC
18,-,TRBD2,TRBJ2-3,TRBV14,CASSQDGGGGPITDTQYF,TGTGCCAGCAGCCAAGACGGGGGCGGGGGGCCCATCACAGATACGCAGTATTTT
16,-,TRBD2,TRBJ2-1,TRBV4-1,CASSQVYGGAPNEQFF,TGCGCCAGCAGCCAAGTGTACGGGGGGGCTCCCAATGAGCAGTTCTTC
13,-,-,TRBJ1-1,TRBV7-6,CASSFRGNTEAFF,TGTGCCAGCAGCTTCAGGGGGAACACTGAAGCTTTCTTT
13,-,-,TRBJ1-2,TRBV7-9,CASSPIANYGYTF,TGTGCCAGCAGCCCGATAGCTAACTATGGCTACACCTTC
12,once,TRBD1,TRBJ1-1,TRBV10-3,CATGGLNTEAFF,TGTGCCACAGGGGGGTTGAACACTGAAGCTTTCTTT
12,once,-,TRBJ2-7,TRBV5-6,CASSSAGGEQYF,TGTGCCAGCAGCTCGGCCGGGGGTGAGCAGTACTTC
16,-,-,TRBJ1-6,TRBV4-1,CASSQEGGYTDSPLHF,TGCGCCAGCAGCCAAGAGGGCGGGTATACGGATTCACCCCTCCACTTT
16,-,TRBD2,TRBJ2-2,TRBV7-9,CASSLIAGDRLGELFF,TGTGCCAGCAGCCTCATAGCGGGGGATAGACTCGGGGAGCTGTTTTTT
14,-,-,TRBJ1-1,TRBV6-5,CASSHRAPNTEAFF,TGTGCCAGCAGTCATAGGGCGCCGAACACTGAAGCTTTCTTT
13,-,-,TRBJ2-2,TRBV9,CASSPSGTGELFF,TGTGCCAGCAGCCCATCGGGGACCGGGGAGCTGTTTTTT
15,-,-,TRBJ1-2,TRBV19,CASSTSDSLPNGYTF,TGTGCCAGTAGTACCTCGGACAGCCTTCCTAATGGCTACACCTTC